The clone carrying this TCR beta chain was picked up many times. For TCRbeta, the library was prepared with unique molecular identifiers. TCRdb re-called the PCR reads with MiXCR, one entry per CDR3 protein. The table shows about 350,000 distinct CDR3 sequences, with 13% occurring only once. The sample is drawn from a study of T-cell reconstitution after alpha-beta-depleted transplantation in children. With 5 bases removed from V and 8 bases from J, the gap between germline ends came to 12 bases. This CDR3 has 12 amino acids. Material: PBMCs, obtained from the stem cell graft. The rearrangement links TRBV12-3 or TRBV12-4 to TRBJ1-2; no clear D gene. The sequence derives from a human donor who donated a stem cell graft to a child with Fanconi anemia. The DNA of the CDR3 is TGTGCCAGCAGTCCGAGGACGCGGGGCTACACCTTC. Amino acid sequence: CASSPRTRGYTF.